This T cell receptor beta chain was identified in a study of blood T cell repertoires in COVID-19. Turning to the study itself: COVID-19 samples collected from the United States, Italy and Spain covered acute and convalescent phases. Sources were T cells, B-cell-depleted T cells, or PBMCs; the material itself was cDNA or gDNA.

Germline-derived CDR1 and CDR2 are SGHAT and FQDESV (reference sequence). V shed 7 bases, J shed 3 bases, and the junction held 4 bases outside the gene matches. CDR3 length equals 14 residues. This clone occurred once. In the original workflow: It was from reference gene primer amplification that nucleated cell counts were estimated. The repertoire was sequenced with immunoSEQ multiplex PCR; TCRdb's copy has only in-frame clones and lacks some. V, J and clone size are those of that table, while D and trimming were read from the DNA. Altogether roughly 92,000 clones are present, about nine tenths being singletons, with the ten largest covering approximately 5.1%.

Sequencing used peripheral blood. This chain joins TRBV11-1 and TRBJ2-1; TRBD2 agrees at 9 bases. This clonotype was sampled from a man aged 45-65 years with acute or convalescent COVID-19. For the CDR3, the DNA is TGTGCCAGCAAACTAGCGGGCATCTACAATGAGCAGTTCTTC. This translates into CASKLAGIYNEQFF. Complete variable domain (other parts from reference TRBV11-1 and TRBJ2-1): EAEVAQSPRYKITEKSQAVAFWCDPISGHATLYWYRQILGQGPELLVQFQDESVVDDSQLPKDRFSAERLKGVDSTLKIQPAELGDSAMYLCASKLAGIYNEQFFGPGTRLTVL.